This entry describes one TCR beta chain. What it binds is unknown. This sample is part of a study of vaccination effects on CD4 cells after COVID-19. As for the study in general: Post-vaccine samples followed the second dose by a median of 72 days.

Antigen-specific CD4+ T cells were expanded (with viral peptide pools) by the ViraFEST assay ahead of sequencing. When nine to ten days of culture had elapsed, CD4+ T cells were isolated. Each participant was given two doses of one vaccine (BNT162b2 or mRNA-1273). Half-medium exchanges with IL-2 medium took place on days 3 and 7. The data were produced by immunoSEQ multiplex PCR, yet TCRdb's version contains in-frame clones alone and is incomplete. This repertoire shows roughly 59,000 clones, about 73% found once; its top ten account for 2%. CDR3 length: 12 residues. V was shortened by 5 bases and J by 5 bases, with 10 bases between the two germline ends. Germline loops: CDR1 SNHLY, CDR2 FYNNEI.

This TCR was sampled from a human donor who received a COVID-19 vaccine. The specimen was CD4+ T cells from PBMCs cultured with HCoV-OC43 spike peptides, collected after COVID-19 vaccination. This sample's subset: HCoV-OC43 spike overlapping peptide pool stimulation. The chain employs TRBV2 and TRBJ2-7; D unclear. The CDR3 DNA reads TGTGCCAGCAGTCTCATTGGCGACGAGCAGTACGTC. It specifies CASSLIGDEQYV.